This record covers a single TCR beta chain. The antigen is not known. This sample is drawn from a study of early T cells in non-severe SARS-CoV-2 infection. Overall study: Chains were not paired, and sequencing was done on bulk RNA from unsorted whole blood.

TCRdb independently ran MiXCR on the 5' RACE reads; one entry per CDR3 protein. The sample lists tens of thousands of distinct CDR3 sequences; around 6.4% were seen once. The germline V gene has CDR1 MNHEY and CDR2 SVGEGT. This CDR3 contains 13 residues. V shed 6 bases and J shed 0 bases, with 8 bases lying between them. Findings and limits, study-wide: VDJdb matching favored anti-spike CD8 responses, missing private and CD4 specificities.

The V call is TRBV6-2 or TRBV6-3, the J call TRBJ1-2; D not certain. The source of this sequence is an adult who was a healthcare worker with PCR-confirmed SARS-CoV-2 infection or an uninfected control (not recorded which). Sample: whole blood, taken at baseline. The CDR3 region is CASSHLANYGYTF. The CDR3 bases are TGTGCCAGCAGCCATTTAGCTAACTATGGCTACACCTTC.